This TCR beta chain was captured by sequencing in a study of CD8+ T cells in alopecia areata. Study background: Those patients who were treated received oral tofacitinib, which was given at 5 to 10 mg twice daily for moderate-to-severe alopecia areata. The investigators scored severity in treated patients by the percentage of affected scalp area.

In each case, RNA was isolated and then reverse transcribed into cDNA as the sequencing template. The protocol was immunoSEQ multiplex PCR, while the TCRdb copy is restricted to in-frame clones and leaves out a portion. The table shows about 210,000 clones, with about three fifths occurring only once. Treatment meaning: oral pan-JAK inhibitor, 5-10 mg twice daily. Study-level points and caveats: Normal skin's resident alphabeta T cells are also sequenced in scalp samples. Tofacitinib delivered significant drops in scalp clonality and in expanded CD8+ clones among the top 100.

Points on this clone: Its antigen is not known.

The TCR sequence derives from a human donor with alopecia areata. The material was CD4+ T cells sorted from blood, obtained at week 4, from a patient treated with tofacitinib.

In nucleotides, the CDR3 is TGTGCCAGCAGCTCGAGCGGGGCGGGCACCGGGGAGCTGTTTTTT. It specifies CASSSSGAGTGELFF. The chain uses TRBV6-5 and TRBJ2-2; 7 nucleotides line up with TRBD2. The CDR3 covers 15 residues. Looked up from germline, CDR1 is MNHEY and CDR2 is SVGAGI. J was trimmed by 4 bases and V by 6 bases; bases with no gene match: 8.